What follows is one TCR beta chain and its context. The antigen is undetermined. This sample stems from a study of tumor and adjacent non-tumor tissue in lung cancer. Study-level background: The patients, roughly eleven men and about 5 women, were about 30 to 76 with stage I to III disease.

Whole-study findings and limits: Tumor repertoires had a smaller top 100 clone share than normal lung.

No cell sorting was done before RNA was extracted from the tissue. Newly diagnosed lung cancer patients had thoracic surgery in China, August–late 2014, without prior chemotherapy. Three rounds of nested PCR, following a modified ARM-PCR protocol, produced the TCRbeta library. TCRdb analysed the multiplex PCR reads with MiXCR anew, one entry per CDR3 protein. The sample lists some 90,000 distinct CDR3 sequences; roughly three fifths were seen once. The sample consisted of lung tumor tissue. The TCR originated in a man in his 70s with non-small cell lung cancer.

CDR3 sequence (DNA): TGTGCCAGCAGTTTAGGGCACAGGACTTTCAATCAGCCCCAGCATTTT. Translation gives CASSLGHRTFNQPQHF. This chain links TRBV28 with TRBJ1-5; D may be TRBD1 (5 bases). V was trimmed by 2 bases and J by 3 bases, leaving 14 bases between them. There are 16 residues in the CDR3. CDR1 MDHEN and CDR2 SYDVKM come from the germline V gene. Full variable domain (missing parts from reference TRBV28 and TRBJ1-5): DVKVTQSSRYLVKRTGEKVFLECVQDMDHENMFWYRQDPGLGLRLIYFSYDVKMKEKGDIPEGYSVSREKKERFSLILESASTNQTSMYLCASSLGHRTFNQPQHFGDGTRLSIL.